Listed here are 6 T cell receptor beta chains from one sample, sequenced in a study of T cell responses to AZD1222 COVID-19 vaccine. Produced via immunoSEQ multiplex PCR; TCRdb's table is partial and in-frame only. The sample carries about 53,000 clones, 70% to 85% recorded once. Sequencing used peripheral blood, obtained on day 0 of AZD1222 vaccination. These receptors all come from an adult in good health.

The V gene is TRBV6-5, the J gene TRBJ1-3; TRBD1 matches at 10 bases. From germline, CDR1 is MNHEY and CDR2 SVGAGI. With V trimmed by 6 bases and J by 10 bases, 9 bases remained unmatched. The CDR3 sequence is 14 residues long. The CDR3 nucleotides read TGTGCCAGCAGCTACGGGACAGGGGTTGCGACCATATATTTT. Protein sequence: CASSYGTGVATIYF.

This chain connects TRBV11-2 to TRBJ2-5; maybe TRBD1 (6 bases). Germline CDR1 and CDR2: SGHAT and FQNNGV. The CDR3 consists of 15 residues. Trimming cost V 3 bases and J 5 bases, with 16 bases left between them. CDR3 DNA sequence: TGTGCCAGCAGCTTCCCGGAGCAGGGGTGGGAGACCCAGTACTTC. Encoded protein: CASSFPEQGWETQYF.

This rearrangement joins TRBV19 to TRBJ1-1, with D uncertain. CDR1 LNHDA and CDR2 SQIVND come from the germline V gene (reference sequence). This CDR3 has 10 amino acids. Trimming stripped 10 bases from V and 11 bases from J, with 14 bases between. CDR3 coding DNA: TGTGCCACGTATGCGGACGGGGCTTTCTTT. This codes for CATYADGAFF.

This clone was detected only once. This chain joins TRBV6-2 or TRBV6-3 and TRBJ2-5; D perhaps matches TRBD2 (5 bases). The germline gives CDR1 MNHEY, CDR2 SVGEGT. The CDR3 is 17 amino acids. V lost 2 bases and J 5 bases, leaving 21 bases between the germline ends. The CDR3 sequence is CASSYGSGSEIWETQYF. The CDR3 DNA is TGTGCCAGCAGTTACGGTTCAGGTAGCGAGATTTGGGAGACCCAGTACTTC.

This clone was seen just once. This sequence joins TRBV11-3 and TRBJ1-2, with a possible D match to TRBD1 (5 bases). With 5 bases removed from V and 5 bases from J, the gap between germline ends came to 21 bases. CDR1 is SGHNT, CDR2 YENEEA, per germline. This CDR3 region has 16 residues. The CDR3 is CASSPSGGRKVYGYTF. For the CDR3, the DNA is TGTGCCAGCAGCCCCTCCGGGGGGAGGAAAGTGTATGGCTACACCTTC.

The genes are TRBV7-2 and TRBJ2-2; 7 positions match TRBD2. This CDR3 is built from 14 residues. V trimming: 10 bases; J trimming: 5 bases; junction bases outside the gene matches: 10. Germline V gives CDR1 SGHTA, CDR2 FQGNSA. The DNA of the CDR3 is TGTGCCAACGGGGCTAGCGGTAGGACCGGGGAGCTGTTTTTT. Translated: CANGASGRTGELFF. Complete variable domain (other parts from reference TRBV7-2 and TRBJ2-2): GAGVSQSPSNKVTEKGKDVELRCDPISGHTALYWYRQSLGQGLEFLIYFQGNSAPDKSGLPSDRFSAERTGGSVSTLTIQRTQQEDSAVYLCANGASGRTGELFFGEGSRLTVL.